The T cell receptor beta chain described here comes from a study of control samples from healthy donors and cancer patients. Per germline, CDR1 SEHNR and CDR2 FQNEAQ (reference sequence). V lost 4 bases to trimming and J lost 4 bases, with 8 bases between them. The CDR3 consists of 13 residues. TCRdb keeps only in-frame clones here, not all; method: immunoSEQ multiplex PCR. Of roughly 86,000 clones listed, 90% were seen once; the top ten hold 3% to 4.5%. The source material was blood. This chain links TRBV7-9 with TRBJ1-5; D might be TRBD1 (5 bases). The clonotype was recovered from a woman aged 18-29 years in good health. The CDR3 spells CASSYEGNQPQHF. The CDR3, as DNA: TGTGCCAGCAGCTACGAGGGGAATCAGCCCCAGCATTTT.